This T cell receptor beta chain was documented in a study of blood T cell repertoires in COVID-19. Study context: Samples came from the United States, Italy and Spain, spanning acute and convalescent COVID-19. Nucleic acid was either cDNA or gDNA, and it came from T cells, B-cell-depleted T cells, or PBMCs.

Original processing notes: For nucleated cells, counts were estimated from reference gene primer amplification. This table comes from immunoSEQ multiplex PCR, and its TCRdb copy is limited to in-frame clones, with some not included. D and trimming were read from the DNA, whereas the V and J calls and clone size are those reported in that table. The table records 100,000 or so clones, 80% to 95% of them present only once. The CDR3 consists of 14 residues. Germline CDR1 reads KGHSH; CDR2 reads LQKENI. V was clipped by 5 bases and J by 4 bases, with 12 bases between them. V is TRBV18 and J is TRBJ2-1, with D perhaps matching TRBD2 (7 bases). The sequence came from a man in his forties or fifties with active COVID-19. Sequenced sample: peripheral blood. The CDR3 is CASSFGGPYNEQFF. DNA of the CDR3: TGTGCCAGCTCATTCGGGGGGCCTTACAATGAGCAGTTCTTC.